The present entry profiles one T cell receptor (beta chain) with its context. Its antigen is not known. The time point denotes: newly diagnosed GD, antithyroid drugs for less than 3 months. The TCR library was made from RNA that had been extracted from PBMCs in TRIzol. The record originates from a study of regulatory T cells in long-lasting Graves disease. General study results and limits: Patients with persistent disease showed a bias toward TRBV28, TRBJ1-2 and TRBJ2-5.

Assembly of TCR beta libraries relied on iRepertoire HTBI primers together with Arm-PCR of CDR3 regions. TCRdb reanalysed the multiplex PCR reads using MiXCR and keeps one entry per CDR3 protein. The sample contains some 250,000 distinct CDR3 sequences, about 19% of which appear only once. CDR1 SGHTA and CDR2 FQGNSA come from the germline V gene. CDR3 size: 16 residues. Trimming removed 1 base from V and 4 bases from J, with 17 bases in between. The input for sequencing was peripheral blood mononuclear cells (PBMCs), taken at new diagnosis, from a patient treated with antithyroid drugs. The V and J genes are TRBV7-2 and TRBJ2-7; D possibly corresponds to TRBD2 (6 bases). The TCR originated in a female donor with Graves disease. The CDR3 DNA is TGTGCCAGCAGCTTAGTAGGTGGCGGGGTGCCATACGAGCAGTACTTC. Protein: CASSLVGGGVPYEQYF.